What follows are 6 T cell receptor beta chains derived from one specimen sequenced in a study of blood T cell repertoires in COVID-19. The assay was immunoSEQ multiplex PCR, and TCRdb's table has in-frame clones only and misses some. The sample has 150,000 to 200,000 clones, over 75% seen once. Sequenced input: PBMCs or T cells enriched from blood (not recorded which). These receptors all stem from a woman aged 18-30 years who had recovered from COVID-19.

The rearrangement uses TRBV28 and TRBJ1-1; 7 bases map to TRBD1. Losses at the gene ends were 5 bases for V and 3 bases for J; bases not matched to a gene: 9. The CDR3 runs 15 residues. Germline CDR1 is MDHEN and CDR2 is SYDVKM. CDR3 nucleotide sequence: TGTGCCAGCAGTCCCTGGGACAGACAACACACTGAAGCTTTCTTT. Its translation is CASSPWDRQHTEAFF.

The genes are TRBV28 and TRBJ2-7; 7 bases are a match to TRBD1. Germline values: CDR1 MDHEN, CDR2 SYDVKM. The CDR3 runs 14 residues. J was trimmed by 5 bases and V by 5 bases; bases with no gene match: 9. The CDR3 nucleotides are TGTGCCAGCAGTCCATACCGACAGGGCCACGAGCAGTACTTC. As protein: CASSPYRQGHEQYF.

This chain uses TRBV7-8 with TRBJ1-5; 7 bases match TRBD1. CDR1 is SGHVS and CDR2 is FQNEAQ in the germline V gene. The V and J ends lost 7 bases and 7 bases, in that order; junction bases with no gene match: 19. The CDR3 consists of 17 residues. The CDR3 spells CASTHRPRQGAGQPQHF. The CDR3 coding sequence is TGTGCCAGCACCCACAGACCGAGACAGGGAGCAGGGCAGCCCCAGCATTTT.

This sequence joins TRBV6-1 and TRBJ1-2, with no clear D. Germline-derived CDR1 and CDR2 are MNHNS and SASEGT. The CDR3 extends over 12 amino acids. Trimming stripped 1 base from V and 5 bases from J, with 5 bases between. The CDR3 DNA follows: TGTGCCAGCAGTGAAGGAGGGTATGGCTACACCTTC. It is translated as CASSEGGYGYTF.

The V and J genes are TRBV11-2 and TRBJ2-7; 7 bases are a match to TRBD1. The ends lost 5 bases at V and 3 bases at J; junction bases unmatched: 7. Germline values: CDR1 SGHAT, CDR2 FQNNGV. The CDR3 extends over 14 amino acids. CDR3 in amino acids: CASSARDSDYEQYF. CDR3 coding DNA: TGTGCCAGCAGCGCCCGGGACAGCGACTACGAGCAGTACTTC.

This sequence joins TRBV6-5 and TRBJ1-2; perhaps TRBD1 as D (5 bases). This CDR3 has 13 residues. The V gene's germline CDR1 is MNHEY and CDR2 SVGAGI. Trimming pared 6 bases from V and 6 bases from J, leaving 14 bases between. This CDR3 is CASSTHRRDGYTF. CDR3 sequence (DNA): TGTGCCAGCAGCACCCACAGGCGCGATGGCTACACCTTC.